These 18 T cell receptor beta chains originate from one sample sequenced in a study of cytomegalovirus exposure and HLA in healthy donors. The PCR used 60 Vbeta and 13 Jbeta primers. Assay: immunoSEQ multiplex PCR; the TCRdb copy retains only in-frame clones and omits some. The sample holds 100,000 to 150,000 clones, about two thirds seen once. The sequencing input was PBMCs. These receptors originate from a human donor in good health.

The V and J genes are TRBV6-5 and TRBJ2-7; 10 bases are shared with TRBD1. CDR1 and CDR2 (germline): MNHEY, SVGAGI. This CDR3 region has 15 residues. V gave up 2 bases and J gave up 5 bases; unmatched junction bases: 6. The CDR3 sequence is CASSYHGTGADEQYF. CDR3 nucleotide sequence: TGTGCCAGCAGTTACCACGGGACAGGGGCCGACGAGCAGTACTTC.

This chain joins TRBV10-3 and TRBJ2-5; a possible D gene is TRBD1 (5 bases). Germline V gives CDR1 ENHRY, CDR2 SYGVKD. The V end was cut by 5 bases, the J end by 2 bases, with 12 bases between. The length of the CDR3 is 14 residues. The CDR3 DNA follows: TGTGCCATCAGTCTGTCTCAGGGTCAAGAGACCCAGTACTTC. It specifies CAISLSQGQETQYF.

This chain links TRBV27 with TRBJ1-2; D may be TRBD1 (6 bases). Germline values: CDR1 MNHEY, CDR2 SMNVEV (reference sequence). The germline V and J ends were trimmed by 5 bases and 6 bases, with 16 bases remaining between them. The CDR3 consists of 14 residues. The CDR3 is CASSTNRVLNGYTF. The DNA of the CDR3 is TGTGCCAGCAGTACTAACAGGGTGTTAAATGGCTACACCTTC.

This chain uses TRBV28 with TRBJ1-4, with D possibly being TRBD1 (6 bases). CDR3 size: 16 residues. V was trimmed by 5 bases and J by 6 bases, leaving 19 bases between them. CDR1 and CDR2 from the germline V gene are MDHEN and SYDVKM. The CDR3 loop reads CASSPVIYSGDEKLFF. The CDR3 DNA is TGTGCCAGCAGTCCCGTTATTTATTCAGGGGATGAAAAACTGTTTTTT.

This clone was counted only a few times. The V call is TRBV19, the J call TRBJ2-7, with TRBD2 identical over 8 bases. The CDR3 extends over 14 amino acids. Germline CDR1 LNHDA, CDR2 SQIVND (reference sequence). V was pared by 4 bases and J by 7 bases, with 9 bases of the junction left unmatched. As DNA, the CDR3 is TGTGCCAGTAGTACCACCAGCGGGAGTCGAGAGCAGTACTTC. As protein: CASSTTSGSREQYF.

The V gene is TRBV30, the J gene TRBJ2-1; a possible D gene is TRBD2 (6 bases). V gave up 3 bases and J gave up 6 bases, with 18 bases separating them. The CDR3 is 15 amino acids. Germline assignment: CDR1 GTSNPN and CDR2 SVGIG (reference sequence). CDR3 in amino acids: CAWSTWGGVSNEQFF. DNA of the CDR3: TGTGCCTGGAGCACCTGGGGCGGGGTGAGCAATGAGCAGTTCTTC.

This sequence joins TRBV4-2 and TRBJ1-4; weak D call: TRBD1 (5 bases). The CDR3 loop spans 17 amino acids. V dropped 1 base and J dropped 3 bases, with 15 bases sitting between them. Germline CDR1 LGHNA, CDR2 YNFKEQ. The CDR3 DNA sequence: TGTGCCAGCAGCCAAGTAGCCTCCGCAGGGTCTAATGAAAAACTGTTTTTT. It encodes CASSQVASAGSNEKLFF.

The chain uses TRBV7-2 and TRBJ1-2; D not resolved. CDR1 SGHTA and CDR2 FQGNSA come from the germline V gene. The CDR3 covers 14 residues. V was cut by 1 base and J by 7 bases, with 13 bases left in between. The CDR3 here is CASSLVLPRGGYTF. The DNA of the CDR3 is TGTGCCAGCAGCTTAGTACTCCCACGGGGTGGCTACACCTTC.

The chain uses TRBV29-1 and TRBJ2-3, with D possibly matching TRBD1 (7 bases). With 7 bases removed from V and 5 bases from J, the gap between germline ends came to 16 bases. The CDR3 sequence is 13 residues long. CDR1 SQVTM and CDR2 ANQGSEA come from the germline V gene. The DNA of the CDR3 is TGCAGCGCCAAGGAGGGGGCTATAGATACGCAGTATTTT. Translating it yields CSAKEGAIDTQYF.

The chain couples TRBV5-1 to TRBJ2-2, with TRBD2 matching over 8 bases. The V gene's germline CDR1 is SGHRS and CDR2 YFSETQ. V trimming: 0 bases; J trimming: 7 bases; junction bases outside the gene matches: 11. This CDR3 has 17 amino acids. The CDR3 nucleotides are TGCGCCAGCAGCTTGGCCCGCGGGGCGGGAGGCAGCGGGGAGCTGTTTTTT. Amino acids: CASSLARGAGGSGELFF.

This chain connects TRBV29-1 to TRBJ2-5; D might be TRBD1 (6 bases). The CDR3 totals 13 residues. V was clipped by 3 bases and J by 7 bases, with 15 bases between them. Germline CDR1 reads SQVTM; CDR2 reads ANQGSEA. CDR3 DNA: TGCAGCGTTGACTACAGGGTAGAGGGGACCCAGTACTTC. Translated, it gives CSVDYRVEGTQYF.

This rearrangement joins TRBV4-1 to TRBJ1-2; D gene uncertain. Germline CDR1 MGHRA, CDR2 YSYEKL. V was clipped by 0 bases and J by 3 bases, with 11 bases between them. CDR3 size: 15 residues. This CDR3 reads CASSQELRFYYGYTF. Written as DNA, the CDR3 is TGCGCCAGCAGCCAAGAGTTGCGCTTTTACTATGGCTACACCTTC.

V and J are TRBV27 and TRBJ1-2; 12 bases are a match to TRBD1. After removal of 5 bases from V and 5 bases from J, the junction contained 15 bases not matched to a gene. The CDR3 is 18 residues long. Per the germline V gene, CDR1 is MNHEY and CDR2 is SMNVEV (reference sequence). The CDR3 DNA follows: TGTGCCAGCAGTCCTTGGGGACAGGGGGCAGTAGATCGGTATGGCTACACCTTC. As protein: CASSPWGQGAVDRYGYTF.

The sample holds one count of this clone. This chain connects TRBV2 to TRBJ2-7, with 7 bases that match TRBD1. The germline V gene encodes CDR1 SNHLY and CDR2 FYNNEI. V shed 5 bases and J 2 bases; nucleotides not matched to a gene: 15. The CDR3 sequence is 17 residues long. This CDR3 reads CASSFRGLKTSPYEQYF. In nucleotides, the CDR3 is TGTGCCAGCAGTTTTAGGGGGCTAAAAACGTCCCCCTACGAGCAGTACTTC.

The CDR3 sequence is CTSSTTFRANYGYTF. CDR3 bases: TGCACCAGCAGCACCACTTTCAGGGCTAACTATGGCTACACCTTC. The J gene is TRBJ1-2, the V gene TRBV1; TRBD1 is the table's D call, not checked against the DNA. TRBV1 constitutes a pseudogene. The CDR3 runs to 15 residues.

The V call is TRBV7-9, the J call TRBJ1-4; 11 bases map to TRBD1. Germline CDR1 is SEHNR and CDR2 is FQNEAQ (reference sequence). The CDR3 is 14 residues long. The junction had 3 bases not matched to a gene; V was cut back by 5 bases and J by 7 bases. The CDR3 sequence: CASSPGQGGEKLFF. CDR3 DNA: TGTGCCAGCAGCCCGGGACAGGGGGGTGAAAAACTGTTTTTT.

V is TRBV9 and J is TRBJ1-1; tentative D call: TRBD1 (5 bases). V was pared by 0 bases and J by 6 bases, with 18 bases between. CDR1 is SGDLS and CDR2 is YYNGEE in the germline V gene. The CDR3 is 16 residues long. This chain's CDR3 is CASSVGYKGKAAEAFF. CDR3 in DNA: TGTGCCAGCAGCGTAGGCTATAAGGGGAAGGCGGCTGAAGCTTTCTTT.

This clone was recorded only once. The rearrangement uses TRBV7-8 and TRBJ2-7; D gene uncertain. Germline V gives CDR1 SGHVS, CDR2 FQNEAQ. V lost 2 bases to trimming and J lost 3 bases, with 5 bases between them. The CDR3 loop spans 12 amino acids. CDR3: CASSLSVYEQYF. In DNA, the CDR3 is TGTGCCAGCAGCTTATCCGTCTACGAGCAGTACTTC.